Below, one T cell receptor beta chain is given with its context. CDR1 is MNHEY, CDR2 SVGEGT, per germline. The CDR3 is 15 amino acids. V was shortened by 3 bases and J by 7 bases, with 16 bases between the two germline ends. RNA transcripts gave rise to amplified TCR beta CDR3 regions. First-round RT-PCR targeting the TCR CDR3 was performed with the HTBI primer set. TCRdb re-called the multiplex PCR reads through MiXCR, storing one row per CDR3 protein. This repertoire shows about 520,000 distinct CDR3 sequences, approximately 25% found once; its top ten account for roughly 12%. These data come from a study of T cells in Graves' hyperthyroidism and ophthalmopathy. Study at large: Peripheral blood sampling occurred at initial diagnosis, before any treatment.

The TCR sequence derives from a woman aged 25 to 39 with Graves' ophthalmopathy. The sequenced sample was blood. The J gene is TRBJ1-5, the V gene TRBV6-2 or TRBV6-3; tentatively, D is TRBD1 (5 bases). CDR3 in amino acids: CASSYPRVTDQPQHF. The DNA of the CDR3 is TGTGCCAGCAGTTATCCCAGGGTTACGGACCAGCCCCAGCATTTT.